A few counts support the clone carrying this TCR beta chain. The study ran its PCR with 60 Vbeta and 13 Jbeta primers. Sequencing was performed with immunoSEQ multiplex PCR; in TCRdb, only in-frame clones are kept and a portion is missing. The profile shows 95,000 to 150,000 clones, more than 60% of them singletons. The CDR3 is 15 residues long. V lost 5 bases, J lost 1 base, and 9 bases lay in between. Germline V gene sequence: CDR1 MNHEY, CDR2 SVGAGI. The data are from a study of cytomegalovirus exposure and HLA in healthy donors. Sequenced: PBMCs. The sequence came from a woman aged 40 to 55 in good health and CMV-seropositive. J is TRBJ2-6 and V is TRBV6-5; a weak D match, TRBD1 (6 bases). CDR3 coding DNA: TGTGCCAGCAGTCGAGGGGGTTCTGGGGCCAACGTCCTGACTTTC. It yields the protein CASSRGGSGANVLTF.